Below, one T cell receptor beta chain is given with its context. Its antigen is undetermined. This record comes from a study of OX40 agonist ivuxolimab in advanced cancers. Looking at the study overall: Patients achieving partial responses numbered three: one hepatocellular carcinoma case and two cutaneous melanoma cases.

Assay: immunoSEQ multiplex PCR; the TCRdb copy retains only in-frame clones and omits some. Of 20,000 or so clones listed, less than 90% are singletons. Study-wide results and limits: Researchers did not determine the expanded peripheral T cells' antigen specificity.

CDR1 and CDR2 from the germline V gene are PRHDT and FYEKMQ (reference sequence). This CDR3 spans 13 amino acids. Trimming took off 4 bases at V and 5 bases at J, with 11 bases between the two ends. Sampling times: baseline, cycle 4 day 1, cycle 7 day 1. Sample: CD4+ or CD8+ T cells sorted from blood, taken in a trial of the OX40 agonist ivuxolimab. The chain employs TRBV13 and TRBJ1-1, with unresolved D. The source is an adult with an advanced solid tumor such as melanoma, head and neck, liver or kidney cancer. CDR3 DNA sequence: TGTGCCAGCAGCTCATCACTACTGACTGAAGCTTTCTTT. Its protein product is CASSSSLLTEAFF.